This section outlines one T cell receptor beta chain sequence together with its context. Its specificity is not known. This sample stems from a study of long-term antiretroviral therapy in people with HIV. Findings and caveats of the study: CDR3 length ranges were narrower in HIV repertoires than in controls. An increase in diversity followed ART, yet levels stayed below transplant donor controls.

V was clipped by 0 bases and J by 2 bases, with 11 bases between them. CDR3 length: 15 amino acids. Germline V gene data show CDR1 as SGHRS and CDR2 as YFSETQ. Survey-level resolution applied to immunoSEQ assay v3.0. Libraries were prepared by immunoSEQ multiplex PCR; TCRdb keeps only in-frame clonotypes and omits some of them. This table has under 25,000 clones, roughly 80% appearing once. PBMC samples from each donor numbered at least one pre-ART and at least two post-ART. Before they underwent DNA extraction, samples held roughly 0.95-11 million cryopreserved PBMC. The TCR originated in a middle-aged man with HIV. The V call is TRBV5-1, the J call TRBJ1-1; TRBD1 might be the D (5 bases). This sample comprised unsorted PBMCs, obtained 1.6 years after starting antiretroviral therapy. The CDR3 nucleotides read TGCGCCAGCAGCTTGGCCTCGGGGGTAAACACTGAAGCTTTCTTT. Residues: CASSLASGVNTEAFF.